The rows below give T cell receptor beta chains drawn from one sample of a study of technical replicates of blood from a handful of donors. Sequenced by immunoSEQ multiplex PCR; TCRdb stores in-frame clones only, minus some. The sample yields some 60,000 clones, around 91% seen once. The specimen was PBMCs. The source of these receptors is a human donor in good health. Some clones in this sample may be carry-over from other donors' samples. Each CDR3 is given without its conserved first and last residue.

length | J | V | CDR3
11 | TRBJ2-7 | TRBV21-1 | ASSKDRVHEQY
12 | TRBJ2-7 | TRBV7-2 | ASSFFSRGDEQY
12 | TRBJ1-4 | TRBV27 | ASSLSSVSEKLF
15 | TRBJ2-3 | TRBV1 | TPKKLISGGARDTQY
14 | TRBJ2-2 | TRBV4-1 | ASSQGQGTNTGELF
16 | TRBJ2-7 | TRBV21-1 | ASSILPISGRISYEQY
12 | TRBJ1-6 | TRBV5-1 | ASGQGARNSPLH
15 | TRBJ2-1 | TRBV4-2 | ASSQGLAGGSYNEQF
12 | TRBJ2-2 | TRBV7-9 | ASYGTSNTGELF
15 | TRBJ1-1 | TRBV5-1 | ASSLVEGESPNTEAF
11 | TRBJ1-1 | TRBV7-9 | ASSIGGVTEAF
11 | TRBJ1-1 | TRBV10-3 | AISLGGGTEAF